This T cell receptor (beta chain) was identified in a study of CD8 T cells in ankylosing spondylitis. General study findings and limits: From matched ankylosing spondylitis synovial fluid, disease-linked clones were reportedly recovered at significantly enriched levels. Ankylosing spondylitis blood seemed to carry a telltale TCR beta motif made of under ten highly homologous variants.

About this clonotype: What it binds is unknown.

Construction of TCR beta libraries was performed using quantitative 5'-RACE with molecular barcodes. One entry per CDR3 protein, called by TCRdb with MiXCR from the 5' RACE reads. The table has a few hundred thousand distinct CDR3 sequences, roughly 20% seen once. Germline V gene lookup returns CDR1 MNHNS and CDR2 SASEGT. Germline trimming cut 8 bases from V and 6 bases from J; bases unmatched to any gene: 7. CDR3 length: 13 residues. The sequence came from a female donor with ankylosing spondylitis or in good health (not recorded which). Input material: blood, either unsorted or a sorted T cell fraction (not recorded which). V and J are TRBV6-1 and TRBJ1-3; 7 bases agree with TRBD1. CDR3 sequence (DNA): TGTGCCAGCTCCGACAGGGAAGCAAACACCATATATTTT. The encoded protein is CASSDREANTIYF.